Each of the 5 T cell receptor beta chains below was sequenced from the same sample in a study of T cells in Graves' hyperthyroidism and ophthalmopathy. Amplified regions were TCR beta CDR3 sequences from RNA transcripts. Primed by the HTBI set, a first-round RT-PCR was run on the TCR CDR3. TCRdb re-called the multiplex PCR reads with MiXCR, one entry per CDR3 protein. The data contain more than 450,000 distinct CDR3 sequences, about 20% of them singletons. Sequenced: blood. Receptors originate from a man aged 35 to 55 with Graves' ophthalmopathy.

The CDR3 coding sequence is TGTGCCAGCAGTTCGATTTTATACGAGCAGTACTTC. This encodes CASSSILYEQYF. This chain uses TRBV3-1 with TRBJ2-7; D is uncertain. This CDR3 spans 12 amino acids. V lost 6 bases and J 4 bases, leaving 10 bases between the germline ends. Germline CDR1 LGHDT, CDR2 YNNKEL (reference sequence).

The chain combines TRBV4-2 with TRBJ1-6; D might be TRBD1 (5 bases). The CDR3 consists of 14 residues. V shed 0 bases and J shed 7 bases, with 7 bases lying between them. The V gene's germline CDR1 is LGHNA and CDR2 YNFKEQ. The CDR3 here is CASSQERGNSPLHF. The CDR3 region has the DNA TGTGCCAGCAGCCAAGAAAGGGGCAATTCACCCCTCCACTTT.

The chain combines TRBV4-3 with TRBJ2-1; no clear D gene. Germline CDR1 and CDR2: LGHNA and YSLEER. Trimming cost V 1 base and J 2 bases, with 9 bases left between them. This CDR3 region has 15 residues. The CDR3 nucleotides read TGCGCCAGCAGCCAAGGGAGTTGGGCCTACAATGAGCAGTTCTTC. Translating it yields CASSQGSWAYNEQFF.

This clonotype was recorded many times. DNA of the CDR3: TGTGCCAGTCTCTTGTCAGGGGCCTCCACAGATACGCAGTATTTT. This translates into CASLLSGASTDTQYF. V is TRBV7-2 and J is TRBJ2-3, with TRBD1 as a possible D gene (6 bases). The CDR3 covers 15 residues. Germline V lookup: CDR1 SGHTA, CDR2 FQGNSA. V was cut by 9 bases and J by 2 bases, with 18 bases left in between.

This rearrangement joins TRBV9 to TRBJ2-2; D possibly corresponds to TRBD1 (5 bases). Between the trimmed V and J ends, which lost 3 bases and 1 base, there was a span of 7 bases. Germline assignment: CDR1 SGDLS and CDR2 YYNGEE. This CDR3 has 14 amino acids. Here the CDR3 reads CASSARGNTGELFF. The CDR3 coding sequence is TGTGCCAGCAGCGCAAGGGGGAACACCGGGGAGCTGTTTTTT.